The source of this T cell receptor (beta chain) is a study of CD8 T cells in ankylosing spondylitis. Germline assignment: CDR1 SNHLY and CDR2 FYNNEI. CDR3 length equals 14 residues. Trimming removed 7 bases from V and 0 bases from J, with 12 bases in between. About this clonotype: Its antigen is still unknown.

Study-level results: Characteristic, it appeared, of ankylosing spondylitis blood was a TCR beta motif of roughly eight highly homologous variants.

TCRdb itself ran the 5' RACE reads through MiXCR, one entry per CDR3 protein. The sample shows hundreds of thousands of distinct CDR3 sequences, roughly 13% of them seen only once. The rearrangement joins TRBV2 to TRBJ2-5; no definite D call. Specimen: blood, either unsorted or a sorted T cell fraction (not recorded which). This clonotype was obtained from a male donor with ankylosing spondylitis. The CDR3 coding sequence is TGTGCCAGCATTGGTCCACGACACCAAGAGACCCAGTACTTC. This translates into CASIGPRHQETQYF. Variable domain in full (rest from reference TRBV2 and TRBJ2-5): EPEVTQTPSHQVTQMGQEVILRCVPISNHLYFYWYRQILGQKVEFLVSFYNNEISEKSEIFDDQFSVERPDGSNFTLKIRSTKLEDSAMYFCASIGPRHQETQYFGPGTRLLVL.